This T cell receptor beta chain was observed in a study of blood T cell repertoires in COVID-19. Study in general: Spain, Italy and the United States supplied samples that represented acute and convalescent COVID-19. Sample material is recorded as cDNA or gDNA derived from T cells, B-cell-depleted T cells, or PBMCs.

Per the original data handling: Estimation of nucleated cell counts was performed using reference gene primer amplification. The data were produced by immunoSEQ multiplex PCR, yet TCRdb's version contains in-frame clones alone and is incomplete. Clone size and the V and J calls come from that table; the DNA yielded D and trimming. The sample holds 150,000 to 200,000 clones, roughly 80% seen once. The V gene lost 6 bases and the J gene lost 2 bases, with 13 bases spanning the gap. The CDR3 runs 14 residues. The germline gives CDR1 MDHEN, CDR2 SYDVKM. The clonotype comes from a human donor with acute or convalescent COVID-19. The donor label of this sample is uncertain. The source material was peripheral blood. The chain is built from TRBV28 and TRBJ1-1; maybe TRBD1 (6 bases). The CDR3 protein is CASRIRTVNTEAFF. The CDR3 DNA reads as TGTGCCAGCAGGATCCGGACAGTAAACACTGAAGCTTTCTTT.